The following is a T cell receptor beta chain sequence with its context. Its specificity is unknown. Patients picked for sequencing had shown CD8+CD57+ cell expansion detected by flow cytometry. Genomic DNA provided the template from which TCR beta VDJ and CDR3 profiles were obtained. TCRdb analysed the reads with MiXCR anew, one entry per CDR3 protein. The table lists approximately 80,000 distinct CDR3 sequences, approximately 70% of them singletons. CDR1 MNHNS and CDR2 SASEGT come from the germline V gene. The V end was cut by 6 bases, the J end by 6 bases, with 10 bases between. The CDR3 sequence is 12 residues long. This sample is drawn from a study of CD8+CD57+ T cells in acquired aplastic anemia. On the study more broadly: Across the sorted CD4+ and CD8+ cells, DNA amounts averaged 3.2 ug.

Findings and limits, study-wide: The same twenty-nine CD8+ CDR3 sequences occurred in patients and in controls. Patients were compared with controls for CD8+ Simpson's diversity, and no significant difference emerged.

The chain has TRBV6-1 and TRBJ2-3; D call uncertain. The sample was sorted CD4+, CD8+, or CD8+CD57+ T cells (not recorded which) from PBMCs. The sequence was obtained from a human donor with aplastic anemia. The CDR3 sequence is CASSQASDTQYF. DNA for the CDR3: TGTGCCAGCAGCCAAGCGTCGGATACGCAGTATTTT.